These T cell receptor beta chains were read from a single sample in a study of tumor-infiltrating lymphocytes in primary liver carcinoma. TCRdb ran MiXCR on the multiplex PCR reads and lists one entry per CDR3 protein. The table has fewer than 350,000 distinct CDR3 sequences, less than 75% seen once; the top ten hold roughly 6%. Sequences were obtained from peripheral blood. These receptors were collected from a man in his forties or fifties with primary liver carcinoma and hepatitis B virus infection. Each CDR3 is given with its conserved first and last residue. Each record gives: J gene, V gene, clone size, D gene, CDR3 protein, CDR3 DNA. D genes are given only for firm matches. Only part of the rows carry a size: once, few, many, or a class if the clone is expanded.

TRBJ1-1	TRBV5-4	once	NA	CASSSMVENTEAFF	TGTGCCAGCAGCTCGATGGTGGAGAACACTGAAGCTTTCTTT
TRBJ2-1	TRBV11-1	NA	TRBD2	CASSSAGGGNGQFF	TGTGCCAGCAGCTCTGCGGGGGGAGGCAATGGGCAGTTCTTC
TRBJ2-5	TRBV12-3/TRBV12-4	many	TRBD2	CASNGGRDQETQYF	TGTGCCAGCAACGGCGGGAGGGACCAAGAGACCCAGTACTTC
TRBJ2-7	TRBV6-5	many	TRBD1	CASSTDREMTSYEQYF	TGTGCCAGCAGTACAGACAGGGAGATGACCTCCTACGAGCAGTACTTC
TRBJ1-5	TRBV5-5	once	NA	CASSPGIGARSQPQHF	TGTGCCAGCAGCCCTGGGATAGGGGCAAGGAGTCAGCCCCAGCATTTT
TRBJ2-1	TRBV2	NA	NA	CASSSTGSTYNEQFF	TGTGCCAGCAGTAGTACAGGGAGTACCTACAATGAGCAGTTCTTC
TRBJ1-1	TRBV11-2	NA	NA	CASSRRVSQDSNTEAFF	TGTGCCAGCAGCCGACGGGTTTCACAGGATAGTAACACTGAAGCTTTCTTT
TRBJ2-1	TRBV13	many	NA	CASSFWGNEQFF	TGTGCCAGCAGCTTCTGGGGCAATGAGCAGTTCTTC
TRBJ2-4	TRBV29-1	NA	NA	CSVGALNIQYF	TGCAGCGTTGGGGCTTTAAACATTCAGTACTTC
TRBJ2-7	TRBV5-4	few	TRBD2	CASSSGLAGAPAGEQYF	TGTGCCAGCAGCTCAGGACTAGCGGGAGCCCCCGCGGGGGAGCAGTACTTC
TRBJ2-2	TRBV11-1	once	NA	CASSPENAWVDGNTGELFF	TGTGCCAGTAGCCCCGAGAACGCTTGGGTAGATGGGAACACTGGGGAGCTGTTTTTT
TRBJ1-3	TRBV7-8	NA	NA	CASSLRSGNTIYF	TGTGCCAGCAGCTTACGGAGTGGAAACACCATATATTTT
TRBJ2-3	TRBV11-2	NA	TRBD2	CASSLAITSGSRFMQYF	TGTGCCAGCAGCTTGGCCATCACTAGCGGGAGTCGATTTATGCAGTATTTT
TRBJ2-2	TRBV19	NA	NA	CASSIAGNTGELFF	TGTGCCAGTAGTATAGCAGGGAACACCGGGGAGCTGTTTTTT
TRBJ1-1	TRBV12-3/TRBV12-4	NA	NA	CASTLGVGDTEAFF	TGTGCCAGCACTCTGGGAGTGGGAGACACTGAAGCTTTCTTT
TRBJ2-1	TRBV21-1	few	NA	CASSRNGFF	TGTGCCAGCAGCAGAAATGGGTTCTTC
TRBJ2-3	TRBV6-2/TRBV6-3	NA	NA	CASSYPAERITDTQYF	TGTGCCAGCAGTTACCCGGCCGAGAGGATAACAGATACGCAGTATTTT
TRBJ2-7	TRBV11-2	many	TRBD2	CASSLVGGGDYSYEQYF	TGTGCCAGCAGCTTAGTCGGGGGGGGGGATTACTCCTACGAGCAGTACTTC
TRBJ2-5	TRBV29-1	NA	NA	CSGLSGAEETQNF	TGCAGTGGCCTGTCCGGGGCGGAAGAGACCCAGAACTTC
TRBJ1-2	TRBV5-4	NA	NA	CASRPQGILNYGYTF	TGTGCCAGCAGACCCCAGGGGATCCTTAACTATGGCTACACCTTC
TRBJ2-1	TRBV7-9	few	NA	CASSLVVYEQFF	TGTGCCAGCAGCTTAGTAGTCTATGAGCAGTTCTTC
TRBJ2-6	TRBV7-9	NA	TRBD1	CASGWDSSGANVLTF	TGTGCCAGCGGCTGGGACAGCTCTGGGGCCAACGTCCTGACTTTC
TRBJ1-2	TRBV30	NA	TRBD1	CAWSGQGLGYTF	TGTGCCTGGAGTGGACAGGGTCTTGGCTACACCTTC
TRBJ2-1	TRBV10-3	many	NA	CAISEGDYNEQFF	TGTGCCATCAGTGAAGGAGACTACAATGAGCAGTTCTTC
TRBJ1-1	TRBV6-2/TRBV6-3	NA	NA	CASSPEQGGEAFF	TGTGCCAGCAGTCCCGAGCAAGGCGGTGAAGCTTTTTTT
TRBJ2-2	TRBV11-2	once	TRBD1	CACMTRQGGPGELFF	TGTGCCTGCATGACCCGACAGGGGGGACCCGGGGAGCTGTTTTTT
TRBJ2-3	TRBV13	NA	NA	CASSFSMGDGVDTQYF	TGTGCCAGCAGCTTTTCTATGGGGGATGGTGTAGATACGCAGTATTTT
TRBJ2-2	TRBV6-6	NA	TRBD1	CASSPSASGGSTGELFF	TGTGCAAGCAGCCCTAGCGCGTCAGGGGGCAGCACCGGGGAGCTGTTTTTT
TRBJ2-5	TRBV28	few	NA	CASSLLREAQYF	TGTGCCAGCAGTTTATTAAGGGAGGCCCAATACTTC
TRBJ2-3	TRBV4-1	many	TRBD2	CASSQTGGLSTDTQYF	TGCGCCAGCAGCCAAACGGGAGGGCTCTCCACAGATACGCAGTATTTT
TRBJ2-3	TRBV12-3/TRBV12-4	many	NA	CASSPGVARVTDTQYF	TGTGCCAGCAGTCCTGGGGTCGCTAGGGTGACAGATACGCAGTATTTT
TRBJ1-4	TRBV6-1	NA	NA	CASSDWATGNEKLFF	TGTGCCAGCAGTGATTGGGCCACAGGGAATGAAAAACTGTTTTTT
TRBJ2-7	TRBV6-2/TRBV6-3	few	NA	CASSPNPGSYEQYF	TGTGCCAGCAGTCCCAATCCGGGGTCCTACGAGCAGTACTTC
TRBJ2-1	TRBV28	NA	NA	CASSSSLSYNEQFF	TGTGCCAGCAGTTCTAGCCTCTCCTACAATGAGCAGTTCTTC
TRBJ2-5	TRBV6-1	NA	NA	CASSEVAEENQYF	TGTGCCAGCAGTGAGGTGGCGGAAGAGAACCAGTACTTC
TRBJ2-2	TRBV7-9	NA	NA	CASSWIPNTGELFF	TGTGCCAGCAGCTGGATCCCGAACACCGGGGAGCTGTTTTTT
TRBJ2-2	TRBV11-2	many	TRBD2	CASSLVSLAGGPDTGELFF	TGTGCCAGCAGCTTAGTTTCTCTAGCGGGAGGGCCCGACACCGGGGAGCTGTTTTTT
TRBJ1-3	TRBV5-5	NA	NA	CASSLDLRGNTIYF	TGTGCCAGCAGCTTGGACCTAAGGGGAAACACCATATATTTT
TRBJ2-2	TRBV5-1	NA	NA	CASSVGQGGTRELFF	TGCGCCAGCAGCGTCGGCCAGGGGGGCACCAGGGAGCTGTTTTTT
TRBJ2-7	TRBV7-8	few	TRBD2	CASSPVAGAYEQYF	TGTGCCAGCAGCCCCGTAGCGGGAGCCTACGAGCAGTACTTC
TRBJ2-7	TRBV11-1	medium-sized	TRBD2	CASSFLAGSSYEQYF	TGTGCCAGCAGCTTCCTAGCGGGATCCTCCTACGAGCAGTACTTC